The rows below give T cell receptor beta chains drawn from one sample of a study of blood T cell repertoires in COVID-19. Only in-frame clones appear in the TCRdb table, and some are missing; sequencing was by immunoSEQ multiplex PCR. The data hold 200,000 to 250,000 clones, with less than 85% observed a single time. Input material: peripheral blood. The receptors derive from a woman older than 75 with acute or convalescent COVID-19. CDR3s include the opening cysteine and the closing phenylalanine or tryptophan. D genes are given only for firm matches. Part of the rows lack a size; the others show once, few, many or a class for expanded clones.

>TRBJ1-2|.|.|12|TRBV12-3/TRBV12-4
TGTGCCAGCAGGAACGGGGTTTATGGCTACACCTTC
CASRNGVYGYTF
>TRBJ2-3|.|.|17|TRBV3-1/TRBV3-2
TGTGCCAGCAGCCAAGCACTGGCGGGGGCCACGGGAGATACGCAGTATTTT
CASSQALAGATGDTQYF
>TRBJ1-2|few|.|14|TRBV7-2
TGTGCCAGCAGCTTAGCCGGAGTTAACTATGGCTACACCTTC
CASSLAGVNYGYTF
>TRBJ1-4|.|.|12|TRBV7-2
TGTGCCAGCGGGAGGTCAGCTGAAAAACTGTTTTTT
CASGRSAEKLFF
>TRBJ1-4|.|TRBD1|14|TRBV7-3
TGTGCCAGCAGCTCCCCCGACAGGGCTGAAAAACTGTTTTTT
CASSSPDRAEKLFF
>TRBJ2-1|.|TRBD1|17|TRBV9
TGTGCCAGCAGCCTCGAAGGAGGGACAGGAAGCTACAATGAGCAGTTCTTC
CASSLEGGTGSYNEQFF
>TRBJ2-4|.|TRBD1|14|TRBV19
TGTGCCAGTAGTACACAGGGGGCCAAAAACATTCAGTACTTC
CASSTQGAKNIQYF
>TRBJ2-3|once|.|16|TRBV20-1
TGCAGTGCTAGTAGCCCGGAGGGGCGCGACACAGATACGCAGTATTTT
CSASSPEGRDTDTQYF
>TRBJ1-6|.|.|15|TRBV9
TGTGCCAGCAGCCCACAGGACGTGAATAATTCACCCCTCCACTTT
CASSPQDVNNSPLHF
>TRBJ2-7|few|.|13|TRBV7-9
TGTGCCAGCAGCCTAAGTTTTCCCTACGAGCAGTACTTC
CASSLSFPYEQYF
>TRBJ1-3|.|.|15|TRBV11-3
TGTGCCAGCAGCTTAATCAGAGGCCCTGGAAACACCATATATTTT
CASSLIRGPGNTIYF
>TRBJ2-3|few|TRBD1|15|TRBV9
TGTGCCAGCAGCCCTGGACAGGGAGGTTGGGATACGCAGTATTTT
CASSPGQGGWDTQYF
>TRBJ1-5|few|.|16|TRBV4-2
TGTGCCAGCAGCCAAGAAATCGGTGGAGGGAATCAGCCCCAGCATTTT
CASSQEIGGGNQPQHF
>TRBJ1-1|.|.|13|TRBV12-3/TRBV12-4
TGTGCCAGCAGTTTTTGGGGGGGGACTGAAGCTTTCTTT
CASSFWGGTEAFF
>TRBJ1-2|.|TRBD1|15|TRBV3-1/TRBV3-2
TGTGCCAGCAGCCAAGGGGGACAGATCTACTATGGCTACACCTTC
CASSQGGQIYYGYTF
>TRBJ2-7|few|.|11|TRBV20-1
TGCAGTGCTAGAGTTCGAGGCGAGCAGTACTTC
CSARVRGEQYF
>TRBJ1-1|.|.|16|TRBV28
TGTGCCAGCAGTGTGGGGGGAGGGATAGGGAACACTGAAGCTTTCTTT
CASSVGGGIGNTEAFF
>TRBJ1-3|.|.|15|TRBV6-5
TGTGCCAGCAGGGGACACCCGTCCCCTGGAAACACCATATATTTT
CASRGHPSPGNTIYF
>TRBJ2-7|.|TRBD1|15|TRBV30
TGTGCCTGGAGCGCCGGGACAGGGGCTTTCTACGAGCAGTACTTC
CAWSAGTGAFYEQYF
>TRBJ1-4|.|TRBD1|17|TRBV5-1
TGCGCCAGCAGCTTGGGGTACGAGACAGGGACTAATGAAAAACTGTTTTTT
CASSLGYETGTNEKLFF
>TRBJ1-2|.|TRBD1|13|TRBV7-9
TGTGCCAGCAGCCAGGGGACAGCCTATGGCTACACCTTC
CASSQGTAYGYTF
>TRBJ2-7|.|.|16|TRBV5-6
TGTGCCAGCAGCTTGGGTGACAGGCCGTTCTCCTACGAGCAGTACTTC
CASSLGDRPFSYEQYF
>TRBJ1-1|.|.|13|TRBV5-1
TGCGCCAGCAGTCTTCCAGGGTTAACTGAAGCTTTCTTT
CASSLPGLTEAFF
>TRBJ2-5|.|TRBD1|14|TRBV3-1/TRBV3-2
TGTGCCAGCAGCCAAACAGGGGTGGGAGAGACCCAGTACTTC
CASSQTGVGETQYF
>TRBJ1-3|.|TRBD1|14|TRBV11-3
TGTGCCAGGGGACAGGGCTCTGGCGGTGACACCATATATTTT
CARGQGSGGDTIYF
>TRBJ1-6|.|.|15|TRBV19
TGTGCCAGTACCCGGGACTCCTCCTATAATTCACCCCTCCACTTT
CASTRDSSYNSPLHF
>TRBJ2-1|once|.|17|TRBV2
TGTGCCAGCAGTGAGACGTCCTCTTGGAGCTCCTACAATGAGCAGTTCTTC
CASSETSSWSSYNEQFF
>TRBJ2-1|few|TRBD2|15|TRBV4-1
TGCGCCAGCAGCCAAGAGGGATCTAGCGGTTATAAGCAGTTCTTC
CASSQEGSSGYKQFF
>TRBJ2-1|.|.|12|TRBV7-3
TGTGCCAGCAGCTTGGCCGGGGGACAGCAGTTCTTC
CASSLAGGQQFF
>TRBJ2-7|.|TRBD1|16|TRBV27
TGTGCCAGCTCTACCCGAAAGGGGGCGGGTCACTACGAGCAGTACTTC
CASSTRKGAGHYEQYF
>TRBJ1-3|.|.|14|TRBV27
TGTGCCAGCAGTTCATGGGTGGAGGGAAACACCATATATTTT
CASSSWVEGNTIYF
>TRBJ2-4|.|.|14|TRBV5-1
TGCGCCAGCAGCTTGGGACAGGAGAAAAACATTCAGTACTTC
CASSLGQEKNIQYF
>TRBJ1-4|few|.|14|TRBV5-1
TGCGCCAGCAGCCCACAGGTTCTACAAGAAAAACTGTTTTTT
CASSPQVLQEKLFF
>TRBJ1-2|.|.|14|TRBV3-1/TRBV3-2
TGTGCCAGCGAAGGAAGGGGTCTCCATTATGGCTACACCTTC
CASEGRGLHYGYTF
>TRBJ2-5|.|TRBD2|16|TRBV6-5
TGTGCCAGCAGTTATTCGACTAGCGGGGGCCAAGAGACCCAGTACTTC
CASSYSTSGGQETQYF
>TRBJ1-1|once|TRBD1|15|TRBV3-1/TRBV3-2
TGTGCCAGCAGCCAAGCGGGACAGGGGGCTACTGAAGCTTTCTTT
CASSQAGQGATEAFF
>TRBJ2-3|once|.|18|TRBV19
TGTGCCAGTAGTATCTGGGGGGGGGCATTTCATAGCACAGATACGCAGTATTTT
CASSIWGGAFHSTDTQYF
>TRBJ1-6|.|.|14|TRBV7-2
TGTGCCAGCAGCTTAGGGGGCTTCAATTCACCCCTCCACTTT
CASSLGGFNSPLHF
>TRBJ2-4|.|TRBD1|15|TRBV19
TGTGCCAGTAGTAGAGAACCGGGACAGGTTAACATTCAGTACTTC
CASSREPGQVNIQYF
>TRBJ1-6|.|.|15|TRBV7-2
TGTGCCAGCAGCTTAAGAGGACAGTCCAATTCACCCCTCCACTTT
CASSLRGQSNSPLHF
>TRBJ1-5|few|.|17|TRBV6-6
TGTGCCAGCAGTCCGCGGGGGGGTCTGCCAATTAATCAGCCCCAGCATTTT
CASSPRGGLPINQPQHF
>TRBJ1-2|.|.|15|TRBV7-9
TGTGCCAGCAGACCCGGGACCGGGAGCGCGGATGGCTACACCTTC
CASRPGTGSADGYTF
>TRBJ1-2|.|.|12|TRBV30
TGTGCCTGGAGTCAGACAGGCGGAGGCTACACCTTC
CAWSQTGGGYTF
>TRBJ1-1|.|.|16|TRBV19
TGTGCCAGTAGTATAAAATCGCCGGGGGGTAGGACTGAAGCTTTCTTT
CASSIKSPGGRTEAFF
>TRBJ1-1|few|.|13|TRBV5-4
TGTGCCAGCAGCTTATGGGGGGGAGCTGAAGCTTTCTTT
CASSLWGGAEAFF
>TRBJ1-4|.|.|15|TRBV7-9
TGTGCCAGCAGCTTATCGGGGGGGGCTGGTGAAAAACTGTTTTTT
CASSLSGGAGEKLFF
>TRBJ1-1|.|.|13|TRBV5-1
TGCGCCAGCAGCTCCACACATAACACTGAAGCTTTCTTT
CASSSTHNTEAFF
>TRBJ1-2|.|.|14|TRBV18
TGTGCCAGCTCACCCCCGGACAGCCTCTATGGCTACACCTTC
CASSPPDSLYGYTF
>TRBJ2-2|.|TRBD1|12|TRBV20-1
TGCAGTGCTAGTACAGGGGCCGGGGAGCTGTTTTTT
CSASTGAGELFF
>TRBJ2-3|.|TRBD1|16|TRBV6-2/TRBV6-3
TGTGCCAGCAGTTACAAACAGGGGGGCTCAAGCGATACGCAGTATTTT
CASSYKQGGSSDTQYF
>TRBJ2-1|.|TRBD2|16|TRBV28
TGTGCCAGCAGTTTCGTGACTAGCGGGGGGTACAATGAGCAGTTCTTC
CASSFVTSGGYNEQFF
>TRBJ1-6|.|.|14|TRBV27
TGTGCCAGCAGTTTCTTACAGACCAATTCACCCCTCCACTTT
CASSFLQTNSPLHF
>TRBJ2-7|.|TRBD2|16|TRBV28
TGTGCCAGCAGTTTGGCGGTGTCGGGGGGTTGGTACGAGCAGTACTTC
CASSLAVSGGWYEQYF
>TRBJ1-2|.|.|15|TRBV7-8
TGTGCCAGCAGCTCTAGCCCACAGTATACGTCTGGCTACACCTTC
CASSSSPQYTSGYTF
>TRBJ1-6|.|.|12|TRBV6-5
TGTGCCAGCAGGGGCTTAAACAGGGAGATGAGGTTT
CASRGLNREMRF